This T cell receptor (beta chain) was recovered during a study of OX40 agonist ivuxolimab in advanced cancers. About the research overall: Ivuxolimab, which patients received intravenously every 2 weeks, was dosed at 0.01 to 10 mg/kg.

This clone was found a few times. Its antigen is unidentified. Sequencing was performed with immunoSEQ multiplex PCR; in TCRdb, only in-frame clones are kept and a portion is missing. The sample yields 60,000 to 70,000 clones, 89% seen once. Researchers took blood at baseline, on cycle 4 day 1, and on cycle 7 day 1. Study conclusions and caveats: There were, on average, more expanded clones in CD8+ T cells than in CD4+.

The receptor was isolated from an adult with an advanced solid tumor such as melanoma, head and neck, liver or kidney cancer. This sample comprised CD4+ or CD8+ T cells sorted from blood, obtained in a trial of the OX40 agonist ivuxolimab.

This CDR3 is CASSVSGRDGNEQFF. DNA of the CDR3: TGTGCCAGCAGCGTTAGCGGGAGGGATGGGAATGAGCAGTTCTTC. This chain uses TRBV9 with TRBJ2-1, with TRBD2 identical over 11 bases. Germline V gene lookup returns CDR1 SGDLS and CDR2 YYNGEE. Germline trimming cut 2 bases from V and 7 bases from J; bases unmatched to any gene: 5. The CDR3 sequence is 15 residues long.